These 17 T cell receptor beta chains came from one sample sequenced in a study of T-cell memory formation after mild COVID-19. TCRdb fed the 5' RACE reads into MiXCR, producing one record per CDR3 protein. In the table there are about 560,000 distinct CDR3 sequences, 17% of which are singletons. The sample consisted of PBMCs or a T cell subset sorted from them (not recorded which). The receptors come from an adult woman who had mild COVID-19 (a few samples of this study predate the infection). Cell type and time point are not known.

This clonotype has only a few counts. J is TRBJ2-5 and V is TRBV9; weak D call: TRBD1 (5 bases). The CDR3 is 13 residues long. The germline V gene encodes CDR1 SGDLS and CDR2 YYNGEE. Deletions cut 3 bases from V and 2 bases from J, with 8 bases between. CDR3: CASSEGMQETQYF. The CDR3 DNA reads TGTGCCAGCAGCGAGGGGATGCAAGAGACCCAGTACTTC.

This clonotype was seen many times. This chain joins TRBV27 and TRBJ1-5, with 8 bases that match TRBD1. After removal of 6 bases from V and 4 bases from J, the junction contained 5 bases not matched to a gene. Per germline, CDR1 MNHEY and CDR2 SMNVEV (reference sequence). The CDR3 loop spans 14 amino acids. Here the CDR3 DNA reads TGTGCCAGCAGACAACAGGGGGGTAATCAGCCCCAGCATTTT. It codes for CASRQQGGNQPQHF.

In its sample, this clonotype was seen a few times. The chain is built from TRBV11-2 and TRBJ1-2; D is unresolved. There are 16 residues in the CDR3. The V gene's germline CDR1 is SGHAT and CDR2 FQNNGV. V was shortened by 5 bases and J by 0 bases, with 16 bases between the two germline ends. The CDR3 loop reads CASSPGPSTANYGYTF. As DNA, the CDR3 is TGTGCCAGCAGCCCCGGACCCTCAACTGCTAACTATGGCTACACCTTC.

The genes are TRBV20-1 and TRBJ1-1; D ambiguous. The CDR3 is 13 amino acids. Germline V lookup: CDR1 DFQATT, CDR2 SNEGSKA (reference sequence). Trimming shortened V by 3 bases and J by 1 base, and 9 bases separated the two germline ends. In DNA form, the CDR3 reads TGCAGTGCTAGCCGCGACAAGAACACTGAAGCTTTCTTT. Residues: CSASRDKNTEAFF.

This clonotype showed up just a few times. In DNA, the CDR3 is TGTGCCAGCAGTTTAGAATTCTCCCCTGGTGGGCAGTACTTC. Its protein product is CASSLEFSPGGQYF. The V and J genes are TRBV12-3 or TRBV12-4 and TRBJ2-7; D gene unclear. V dropped 1 base and J dropped 9 bases, with 16 bases sitting between them. CDR3 size: 14 residues.

This CDR3 is CASRGGTGDYNEQFF. The DNA of the CDR3 is TGTGCCAGCCGAGGGGGGACAGGAGATTACAATGAGCAGTTCTTC. V is TRBV6-1 and J is TRBJ2-1; 8 nucleotides match TRBD1. In germline, CDR1 is MNHNS, CDR2 SASEGT. This CDR3 comprises 15 residues. The ends lost 8 bases at V and 4 bases at J; junction bases unmatched: 10.

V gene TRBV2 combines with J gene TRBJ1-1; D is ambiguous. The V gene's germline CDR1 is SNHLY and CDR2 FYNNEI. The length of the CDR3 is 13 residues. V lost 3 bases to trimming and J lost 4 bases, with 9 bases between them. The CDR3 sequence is CASSDTEGTEAFF. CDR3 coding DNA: TGTGCCAGCAGTGATACGGAGGGCACTGAAGCTTTCTTT.

The CDR3 DNA reads as TGTGCCAGCAGCTCAACGGGGGGCGATGGCTACACCTTC. As protein: CASSSTGGDGYTF. The rearrangement uses TRBV11-2 and TRBJ1-2; perhaps TRBD1 as D (6 bases). Germline V gene lookup returns CDR1 SGHAT and CDR2 FQNNGV. CDR3 length equals 13 residues. The germline V and J ends were trimmed by 4 bases and 6 bases, with 12 bases remaining between them.

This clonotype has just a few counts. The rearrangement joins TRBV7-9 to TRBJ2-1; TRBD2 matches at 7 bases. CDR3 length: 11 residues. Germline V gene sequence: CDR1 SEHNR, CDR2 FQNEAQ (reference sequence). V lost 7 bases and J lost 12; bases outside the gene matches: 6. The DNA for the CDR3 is TGTGCCAGCAATCGGGGGGACCGGCAGTTCTTC. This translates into CASNRGDRQFF.

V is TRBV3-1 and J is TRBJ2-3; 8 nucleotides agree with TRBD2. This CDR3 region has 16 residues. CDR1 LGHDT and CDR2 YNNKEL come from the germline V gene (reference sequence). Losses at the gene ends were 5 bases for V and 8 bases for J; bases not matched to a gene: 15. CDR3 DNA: TGTGCCAGCAGCACCTCGACTAGCGCCTTAGGGGGTACGCAGTATTTT. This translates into CASSTSTSALGGTQYF.

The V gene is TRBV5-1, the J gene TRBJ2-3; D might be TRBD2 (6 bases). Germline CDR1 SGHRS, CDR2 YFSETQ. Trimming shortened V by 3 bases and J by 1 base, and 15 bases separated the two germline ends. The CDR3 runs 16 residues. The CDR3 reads CASSSTTSPGTDTQYF. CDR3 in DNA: TGCGCCAGCAGCTCGACGACTAGTCCTGGCACAGATACGCAGTATTTT. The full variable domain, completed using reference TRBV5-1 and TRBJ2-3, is KAGVTQTPRYLIKTRGQQVTLSCSPISGHRSVSWYQQTPGQGLQFLFEYFSETQRNKGNFPGRFSGRQFSNSRSEMNVSTLELGDSALYLCASSSTTSPGTDTQYFGPGTRLTVL.

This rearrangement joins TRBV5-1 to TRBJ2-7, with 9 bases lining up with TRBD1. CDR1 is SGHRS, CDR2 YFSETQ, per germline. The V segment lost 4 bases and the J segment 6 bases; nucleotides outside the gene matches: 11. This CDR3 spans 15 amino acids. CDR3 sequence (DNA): TGCGCCAGCAGCGTACAGGGGGCGCAGCGGTTCGAGCAGTACTTC. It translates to CASSVQGAQRFEQYF.

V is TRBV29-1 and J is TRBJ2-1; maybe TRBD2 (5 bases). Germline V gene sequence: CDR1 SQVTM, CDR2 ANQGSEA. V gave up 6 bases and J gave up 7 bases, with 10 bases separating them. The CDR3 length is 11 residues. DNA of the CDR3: TGCAGCGTGTACAGCGGTAATGAGCAGTTCTTC. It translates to CSVYSGNEQFF.

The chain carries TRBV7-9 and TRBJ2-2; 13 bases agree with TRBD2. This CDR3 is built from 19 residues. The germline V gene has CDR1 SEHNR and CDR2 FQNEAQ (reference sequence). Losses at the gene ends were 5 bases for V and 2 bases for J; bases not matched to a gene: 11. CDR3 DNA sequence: TGTGCCAGCAGCCCACCAACCGGGACTAGCGGGACCAACACCGGGGAGCTGTTTTTT. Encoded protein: CASSPPTGTSGTNTGELFF.

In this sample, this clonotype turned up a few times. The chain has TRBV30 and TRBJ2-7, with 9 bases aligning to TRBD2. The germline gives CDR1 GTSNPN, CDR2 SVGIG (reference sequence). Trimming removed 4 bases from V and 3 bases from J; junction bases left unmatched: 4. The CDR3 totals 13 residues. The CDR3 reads CAWMLAGYYEQYF. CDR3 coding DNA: TGTGCCTGGATGCTAGCGGGATACTACGAGCAGTACTTC.

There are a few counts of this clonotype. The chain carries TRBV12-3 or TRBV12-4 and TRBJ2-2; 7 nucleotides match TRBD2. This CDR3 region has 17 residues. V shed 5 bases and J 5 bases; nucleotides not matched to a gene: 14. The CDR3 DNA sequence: TGTGCCAGCAGTACTACTAGCGTCCGCCGGGGGACCGGGGAGCTGTTTTTT. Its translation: CASSTTSVRRGTGELFF.

CDR3 bases: TGTGCCAGCAAGGATAGCTCCTACGAGCAGTACTTC. Its protein is CASKDSSYEQYF. The V gene is TRBV2, the J gene TRBJ2-7, with D unresolved. The CDR3 contains 12 residues. V was shortened by 7 bases and J by 0 bases, with 7 bases between the two germline ends. The germline V gene has CDR1 SNHLY and CDR2 FYNNEI. Drawing the rest from reference TRBV2 and TRBJ2-7, the complete variable domain is EPEVTQTPSHQVTQMGQEVILRCVPISNHLYFYWYRQILGQKVEFLVSFYNNEISEKSEIFDDQFSVERPDGSNFTLKIRSTKLEDSAMYFCASKDSSYEQYFGPGTRLTVT.